Below, 24 T cell receptor beta chains from the same sample are listed, as sequenced in a study of beta chain features in type 1 diabetes. Every bit of the isolated RNA underwent reverse transcription, so sequencing read expressed TCRB transcripts. The repertoire was sequenced with immunoSEQ multiplex PCR; TCRdb's copy has only in-frame clones and lacks some. Found here are 200,000 to 250,000 clones, roughly 70% of them singletons; the top ten hold around 0.05%. The sequenced material came from naive CD4+ T cells from blood. The receptors were sampled from a young man in good health.

The rearrangement uses TRBV14 and TRBJ2-7; D perhaps matches TRBD2 (5 bases). The CDR3 is 14 residues long. Germline V gives CDR1 SGHDN, CDR2 FVKESK. The V and J ends lost 4 bases and 3 bases respectively, with 13 bases between them. For the CDR3, the DNA is TGTGCCAGCAGCCGCCCCCCAGGAGGCTACGAGCAGTACTTC. Translated: CASSRPPGGYEQYF. Combining the CDR3 with reference TRBV14 and TRBJ2-7 gives the whole variable domain EAGVTQFPSHSVIEKGQTVTLRCDPISGHDNLYWYRRVMGKEIKFLLHFVKESKQDESGMPNNRFLAERTGGTYSTLKVQPAELEDSGVYFCASSRPPGGYEQYFGPGTRLTVT.

The chain couples TRBV10-3 to TRBJ2-1, with 7 bases aligning to TRBD1. The CDR3 totals 14 residues. The trim removed 1 base at V and 8 bases at J, leaving 5 bases unmatched. The germline V gene encodes CDR1 ENHRY and CDR2 SYGVKD. Here the CDR3 reads CAISELTGYDEQFF. CDR3 DNA sequence: TGTGCCATCAGTGAGTTGACAGGGTACGATGAGCAGTTCTTC.

The rearrangement joins TRBV29-1 to TRBJ2-4, with TRBD1 identical over 9 bases. Germline values: CDR1 SQVTM, CDR2 ANQGSEA. V lost 4 bases and J lost 6; bases outside the gene matches: 10. This CDR3 contains 15 residues. CDR3 amino acids: CSVGPRTGQGNIQYF. As DNA, the CDR3 is TGCAGCGTTGGGCCCCGAACGGGACAGGGAAACATTCAGTACTTC.

V usage is TRBV30 and J usage is TRBJ2-5, with a possible D match to TRBD2 (5 bases). Germline assignment: CDR1 GTSNPN and CDR2 SVGIG (reference sequence). Trimming cost V 0 bases and J 5 bases, with 10 bases left between them. This CDR3 has 13 amino acids. CDR3 sequence (DNA): TGTGCCTGGAGTGTCGAGGGCTGGGAGACCCAGTACTTC. Translated, it gives CAWSVEGWETQYF.

The V gene is TRBV6-5, the J gene TRBJ2-5; D gene uncertain. From germline, CDR1 is MNHEY and CDR2 SVGAGI. The CDR3 is made up of 13 amino acids. V shed 5 bases and J shed 1 base, with 8 bases lying between them. The CDR3 bases are TGTGCCAGCAGTCGAGGTAGCCAAGAGACCCAGTACTTC. Protein product: CASSRGSQETQYF.

The chain uses TRBV29-1 and TRBJ1-1, with TRBD1 identical over 7 bases. The CDR3 loop spans 12 amino acids. After removal of 5 bases from V and 5 bases from J, the junction contained 5 bases not matched to a gene. Germline CDR1 reads SQVTM; CDR2 reads ANQGSEA. The CDR3 here is CSVTGVRTEAFF. The CDR3 DNA reads as TGCAGCGTTACAGGGGTTCGGACTGAAGCTTTCTTT.

The chain has TRBV29-1 and TRBJ2-7; 8 bases map to TRBD1. The CDR3 length is 14 residues. After removal of 4 bases from V and 2 bases from J, the junction contained 7 bases not matched to a gene. Germline V lookup: CDR1 SQVTM, CDR2 ANQGSEA. As DNA, the CDR3 is TGCAGCGTTGTTCGGACAGGGCAAACCTACGAGCAGTACTTC. Its translation is CSVVRTGQTYEQYF.

The chain has TRBV28 and TRBJ2-3, with D maybe TRBD2 (6 bases). This CDR3 spans 15 amino acids. V lost 6 bases, J lost 0 bases, and 13 bases lay in between. Looked up from germline, CDR1 is MDHEN and CDR2 is SYDVKM. Here the CDR3 reads CASSPGLRSTDTQYF. Written as DNA, the CDR3 is TGTGCCAGCAGCCCGGGACTCCGAAGCACAGATACGCAGTATTTT.

This clone was recorded a few times. This rearrangement joins TRBV29-1 to TRBJ2-1, with 7 bases aligning to TRBD2. The V gene's germline CDR1 is SQVTM and CDR2 ANQGSEA. Germline trimming cut 0 bases from V and 10 bases from J; bases unmatched to any gene: 3. CDR3 length equals 12 residues. The CDR3, as DNA: TGCAGCGTTGAAGACGGCGGGAGCGAGCAGTTCTTC. It translates to CSVEDGGSEQFF.

The chain carries TRBV9 and TRBJ2-4; D is undetermined. The CDR3 runs 16 residues. Germline V gene sequence: CDR1 SGDLS, CDR2 YYNGEE. Trimming took off 0 bases at V and 1 base at J, with 11 bases between the two ends. The CDR3 is CASSVGGSMAKNIQYF. The CDR3, as DNA: TGTGCCAGCAGCGTAGGAGGCTCTATGGCCAAAAACATTCAGTACTTC.

Comment on this clone: A much bigger clone sits one base away, suggesting this may be a read error. Other DNA sequences in this sample translate to the same CDR3. The rearrangement uses TRBV5-1 and TRBJ2-5; no clear D gene. CDR3 length equals 11 residues. CDR1 and CDR2 (germline): SGHRS, YFSETQ. Deletions cut 0 bases from V and 5 bases from J, with 2 bases between. This CDR3 reads CASSLDETQYF. The CDR3 DNA sequence: TGCGCCAGCAGCTTGGATGAGACCCAGTACTTC. The full variable domain, in which reference TRBV5-1 and TRBJ2-5 provide the parts outside the CDR3, is KAGVTQTPRYLIKTRGQQVTLSCSPISGHRSVSWYQQTPGQGLQFLFEYFSETQRNKGNFPGRFSGRQFSNSRSEMNVSTLELGDSALYLCASSLDETQYFGPGTRLLVL.

This clone was counted only a few times. The CDR3 sequence is CASSLMGQGKGEQYF. The DNA of the CDR3 is TGTGCCAGCAGCTTGATGGGACAGGGGAAGGGCGAGCAGTACTTC. This rearrangement joins TRBV13 to TRBJ2-7; 10 nucleotides agree with TRBD1. CDR3 length: 15 amino acids. Germline V gene sequence: CDR1 PRHDT, CDR2 FYEKMQ (reference sequence). The junction had 8 bases not matched to a gene; V was cut back by 3 bases and J by 6 bases.

The chain uses TRBV6-5 and TRBJ2-7; D unresolved. Germline V gene sequence: CDR1 MNHEY, CDR2 SVGAGI. Trimming pared 2 bases from V and 0 bases from J, leaving 8 bases between. The length of the CDR3 is 14 residues. The CDR3 DNA sequence: TGTGCCAGCAGTTACCTCGCTAGCTCCTACGAGCAGTACTTC. It yields the protein CASSYLASSYEQYF.

The gene calls are TRBV7-7 and TRBJ2-6; the D is unclear. This CDR3 contains 15 residues. Germline V gives CDR1 SSHAT, CDR2 FNYEAQ (reference sequence). V lost 1 base to trimming and J lost 0 bases, with 4 bases between them. The CDR3 spells CASSLGTSGANVLTF. The CDR3 nucleotides read TGTGCCAGCAGCTTAGGGACCTCTGGGGCCAACGTCCTGACTTTC.

The chain joins TRBV30 to TRBJ1-1; 7 bases are shared with TRBD1. V trimming: 5 bases; J trimming: 1 base; junction bases outside the gene matches: 4. The CDR3 covers 13 residues. Germline-derived CDR1 and CDR2 are GTSNPN and SVGIG (reference sequence). The CDR3 region has the DNA TGTGCCTGGGGCCGACAGGGGAACACTGAAGCTTTCTTT. It specifies CAWGRQGNTEAFF.

The rearrangement joins TRBV29-1 to TRBJ1-2; 10 nucleotides agree with TRBD1. The V gene end was trimmed by 7 bases and the J gene end by 8 bases; junction bases not matched to a gene: 10. CDR3 size: 13 residues. Germline V gene data show CDR1 as SQVTM and CDR2 as ANQGSEA. CDR3 sequence: CSAGQGGTGGYTF. DNA of the CDR3: TGCAGCGCTGGACAGGGGGGGACTGGCGGCTACACCTTC.

This clone was counted only a few times. The rearrangement joins TRBV9 to TRBJ2-1; 8 nucleotides line up with TRBD2. Germline CDR1 is SGDLS and CDR2 is YYNGEE. The CDR3 loop spans 17 amino acids. The V and J ends lost 0 bases and 4 bases, in that order; junction bases with no gene match: 9. The CDR3 DNA reads as TGTGCCAGCAGCGTAGCTCTAGCTAGCGGGCGATACAATGAGCAGTTCTTC. Encoded protein: CASSVALASGRYNEQFF.

This chain uses TRBV7-8 with TRBJ2-3, with D perhaps TRBD2 (5 bases). The V end lost 1 base, the J end lost 2 bases, and 19 bases lay between the germline ends. Germline CDR1 SGHVS, CDR2 FQNEAQ. This CDR3 has 18 amino acids. The CDR3 sequence: CASSLGHKRKRDTDTQYF. Written as DNA, the CDR3 is TGTGCCAGCAGCTTAGGCCATAAGCGGAAGAGGGACACAGATACGCAGTATTTT.

This clone turned up a few times. This chain connects TRBV18 to TRBJ2-3, with TRBD2 matching over 9 bases. The CDR3 extends over 15 amino acids. Per the germline V gene, CDR1 is KGHSH and CDR2 is LQKENI. V dropped 1 base and J dropped 3; count of bases not matched to a gene: 2. The chain's CDR3 is CASSPRAGGTDTQYF. Here the CDR3 DNA reads TGTGCCAGCTCACCACGAGCGGGGGGAACAGATACGCAGTATTTT.

V and J are TRBV13 and TRBJ1-2, with 8 bases matching TRBD1. This CDR3 comprises 14 residues. Germline loops: CDR1 PRHDT, CDR2 FYEKMQ (reference sequence). V lost 5 bases to trimming and J lost 7 bases; unmatched junction nucleotides: 9. The DNA for the CDR3 is TGTGCCAGCAGCCCCCGACAGGGGTTGGGTGGCTACACCTTC. This gives the protein CASSPRQGLGGYTF.

Here the CDR3 DNA reads TGTGCCAGCAGCTCACTAGCGGGCCCTCAAGAGACCCAGTACTTC. This codes for CASSSLAGPQETQYF. The gene calls are TRBV7-8 and TRBJ2-5, with 9 bases fitting TRBD2. CDR1 SGHVS and CDR2 FQNEAQ come from the germline V gene. V lost 4 bases, J lost 2 bases, and 5 bases stayed unmatched. The CDR3 is made up of 15 amino acids.

V is TRBV5-4 and J is TRBJ2-1; D not certain. Germline V gene lookup returns CDR1 SGHNT and CDR2 YYREEE (reference sequence). CDR3 length: 11 amino acids. Trimming cost V 0 bases and J 9 bases, with 4 bases left between them. In DNA, the CDR3 is TGTGCCAGCAGCTTGGAGGGTGAGCAGTTCTTC. Translation gives CASSLEGEQFF.

The genes are TRBV30 and TRBJ1-1; 8 bases match TRBD1. Trimming at V came to 6 bases and at J to 2 bases, leaving 5 bases not matched to a gene. There are 13 residues in the CDR3. The germline gives CDR1 GTSNPN, CDR2 SVGIG (reference sequence). Written as DNA, the CDR3 is TGTGCCTGTAGCACAGGGGGAAACACTGAAGCTTTCTTT. Its protein is CACSTGGNTEAFF.

V usage is TRBV9 and J usage is TRBJ2-5; TRBD2 aligns across 7 bases. CDR3 size: 14 residues. The germline CDR1 and CDR2 sequences are SGDLS and YYNGEE. V lost 2 bases to trimming and J lost 2 bases; unmatched junction nucleotides: 3. CDR3 DNA sequence: TGTGCCAGCAGCGTCGGGACTACTCAAGAGACCCAGTACTTC. Protein sequence: CASSVGTTQETQYF.